Listed below are T cell receptor beta chains from one sample, sequenced in a study of T cell changes during pregnancy in multiple sclerosis. Generated by immunoSEQ multiplex PCR, the TCRdb table keeps only in-frame clones and is missing some. This table has roughly 40,000 clones, about 90% appearing once. The sequencing used CD4+ T cells from peripheral blood mononuclear cells, collected before pregnancy. The receptors originated from a female donor with multiple sclerosis, enrolled in a pregnancy study. CDR3s include the opening cysteine and the closing phenylalanine or tryptophan. Each record gives: J gene, clone size, D gene, V gene, CDR3 DNA, CDR3 protein. D genes are given only for firm matches. Clone size, where shown, is once, few, many, or a class for clones that have expanded.

J: TRBJ1-2
size: NA
D: NA
V: TRBV4-3
DNA: TGCGCCAGCAGCCAAGGGGCGGGGGCGCGTGGCTATGGCTACACCTTC
CDR3: CASSQGAGARGYGYTF

J: TRBJ1-1
size: NA
D: NA
V: TRBV19
DNA: TGTGCCAGTAGTATACCTCGGGACTCCAAGAACACTGAAGCTTTCTTT
CDR3: CASSIPRDSKNTEAFF

J: TRBJ1-2
size: NA
D: NA
V: TRBV5-5
DNA: TGTGCCAGCAGCTTGAGGTTGGGAGGGCTCTATGGCTACACCTTC
CDR3: CASSLRLGGLYGYTF

J: TRBJ1-1
size: NA
D: NA
V: TRBV7-2
DNA: TGTGCCAGCAGCTTCACAGGATACACTGAAGCTTTCTTT
CDR3: CASSFTGYTEAFF

J: TRBJ1-1
size: NA
D: TRBD1
V: TRBV4-3
DNA: TGCGCCAGCAGCCAAGCGACAGGGGGCGCAGGGAACACTGAAGCTTTCTTT
CDR3: CASSQATGGAGNTEAFF

J: TRBJ1-1
size: NA
D: NA
V: TRBV5-6
DNA: TGTGCCAGCAGCTTGGGCAGGAACACTGAAGCTTTCTTT
CDR3: CASSLGRNTEAFF

J: TRBJ1-1
size: NA
D: NA
V: TRBV2
DNA: TGTGCCAGCAGTGAGGGCGACACTGTTGCTTTCTTT
CDR3: CASSEGDTVAFF

J: TRBJ1-5
size: few
D: NA
V: TRBV5-4
DNA: TGTGCCAGCAGCTTGAGCGGTAGCAATCAGCCCCAGCATTTT
CDR3: CASSLSGSNQPQHF

J: TRBJ1-2
size: NA
D: NA
V: TRBV25-1
DNA: TGTGCCAGCAGTGAATATAAAGGGGGACACTATGGCTACACCTTC
CDR3: CASSEYKGGHYGYTF

J: TRBJ1-1
size: NA
D: TRBD1
V: TRBV2
DNA: TGTGCCAGCAGACCGCAAGGGGGGACAGGGAGGACTGAAGCTTTCTTT
CDR3: CASRPQGGTGRTEAFF

J: TRBJ1-3
size: NA
D: NA
V: TRBV4-2
DNA: TGTGCCAGCAGCCAGAACCCTCAGGGAAGGGGCTCTGGAAACACCATATATTTT
CDR3: CASSQNPQGRGSGNTIYF

J: TRBJ1-3
size: NA
D: NA
V: TRBV23-1
DNA: TGCGCCAGCAGTCATCTCCTTACTATCTCTGGAAACACCATATATTTT
CDR3: CASSHLLTISGNTIYF

J: TRBJ2-7
size: NA
D: TRBD1
V: TRBV5-4
DNA: TGTGCCAGCAGCTCCGGGACAGGGCGCGACGAGCAGTACTTC
CDR3: CASSSGTGRDEQYF

J: TRBJ1-1
size: NA
D: NA
V: TRBV7-8
DNA: TGTGCCAGCAGCTTTCGGCGGACAGTGAACACTGAAGCTTTCTTT
CDR3: CASSFRRTVNTEAFF

J: TRBJ2-3
size: NA
D: NA
V: TRBV4-2
DNA: TGTGCCAGCAGCCAAGACTATCGTGGGCTGACAGATACGCAGTATTTT
CDR3: CASSQDYRGLTDTQYF

J: TRBJ2-2
size: NA
D: TRBD1
V: TRBV5-1
DNA: TGCGCCAGCAGCCGGACAGGGGGAATCACCGGGGAGCTGTTTTTT
CDR3: CASSRTGGITGELFF

J: TRBJ2-7
size: NA
D: TRBD2
V: TRBV30
DNA: TGTGCCTGCGGGGGGGCATACGAGCAGTACTTC
CDR3: CACGGAYEQYF

J: TRBJ1-1
size: few
D: NA
V: TRBV14
DNA: TGTGCCAGCAGCCAACAGCGGAACACTGAAGCTTTCTTT
CDR3: CASSQQRNTEAFF

J: TRBJ2-3
size: NA
D: TRBD2
V: TRBV5-4
DNA: TGTGCCAGCAGTATAAAACTAGCGGGGGACACAGATACGCAGTATTTT
CDR3: CASSIKLAGDTDTQYF

J: TRBJ1-6
size: NA
D: TRBD1
V: TRBV9
DNA: TGTGCCAGCAGCGTAGGGAGACAGGGAAATTCACCCCTCCACTTT
CDR3: CASSVGRQGNSPLHF

J: TRBJ2-7
size: NA
D: TRBD2
V: TRBV6-5
DNA: TGTGCCAGCAGTAGTCTAGCGGGGGCGCTCTACGAGCAGTACTTC
CDR3: CASSSLAGALYEQYF

J: TRBJ2-1
size: NA
D: TRBD1
V: TRBV7-3
DNA: TGTGCCAGCAGCTTCTACAGGGGCTCCTACAATGAGCAGTTCTTC
CDR3: CASSFYRGSYNEQFF

J: TRBJ2-7
size: NA
D: TRBD1
V: TRBV5-4
DNA: TGTGCCAGCAGCACCCCGGGACAGGGTCACTACGAGCAGTACTTC
CDR3: CASSTPGQGHYEQYF

J: TRBJ1-1
size: NA
D: NA
V: TRBV5-1
DNA: TGCGCCAGCAGCCCCAGTACCAGGGACATGAACACTGAAGCTTTCTTT
CDR3: CASSPSTRDMNTEAFF

J: TRBJ1-2
size: NA
D: TRBD1
V: TRBV5-1
DNA: TGCGCCAGCAGCTTAAGACGGACAGGGGGTGGGTATGGCTACACCTTC
CDR3: CASSLRRTGGGYGYTF

J: TRBJ1-6
size: few
D: TRBD1
V: TRBV5-1
DNA: TGCGCCAGCAGCCTTACAGGGGGCAATTCACCCCTCCACTTT
CDR3: CASSLTGGNSPLHF

J: TRBJ2-1
size: NA
D: TRBD2
V: TRBV7-6
DNA: TGTGCCAGCAGCTTAGTCCCTAGCGGGGGGGCCACCTACAATGAGCAGTTCTTC
CDR3: CASSLVPSGGATYNEQFF

J: TRBJ2-5
size: NA
D: TRBD2
V: TRBV10-3
DNA: TGTGCCATCAAGACTAGCGGGGGAAAAGAGACCCAGTACTTC
CDR3: CAIKTSGGKETQYF

J: TRBJ2-5
size: NA
D: TRBD1
V: TRBV6-6
DNA: TGTGCCAGCAGTTACTCGGACAGGGGGGAGACCCAGTACTTC
CDR3: CASSYSDRGETQYF

J: TRBJ2-2
size: once
D: TRBD2
V: TRBV5-1
DNA: TGCGCCAGCAGCTTTACTAGCGGTTACACCGGGGAGCTGTTTTTT
CDR3: CASSFTSGYTGELFF

J: TRBJ1-1
size: NA
D: TRBD1
V: TRBV18
DNA: TGTGCCAGCTCCCGGCAGGGGGGGAACACTGAAGCTTTCTTT
CDR3: CASSRQGGNTEAFF

J: TRBJ1-2
size: NA
D: NA
V: TRBV10-1
DNA: TGCGCCAGCACAGGGTTAGGCTACACCTTC
CDR3: CASTGLGYTF

J: TRBJ2-1
size: NA
D: NA
V: TRBV18
DNA: TGTGCCAGCTCGGGGGGCTCCTACAATGAGCAGTTCTTC
CDR3: CASSGGSYNEQFF

J: TRBJ1-3
size: NA
D: TRBD1
V: TRBV9
DNA: TGTGCCAGCAGCGTGGCGGGACAGAGCTCTGGAAACACCATATATTTT
CDR3: CASSVAGQSSGNTIYF

J: TRBJ1-5
size: NA
D: NA
V: TRBV18
DNA: TGTGCCAGCTCACCAATCGGACTTCCTGGACAGCCCCAGCATTTT
CDR3: CASSPIGLPGQPQHF

J: TRBJ2-1
size: NA
D: TRBD2
V: TRBV18
DNA: TGTGCCAGCTCACCCGGGGGGAGTTACAATGAGCAGTTCTTC
CDR3: CASSPGGSYNEQFF

J: TRBJ2-1
size: NA
D: TRBD2
V: TRBV2
DNA: TGTGCCAGCAGTGGAGTTCTAGCGGGGGGGCTCAAGTTCTTC
CDR3: CASSGVLAGGLKFF

J: TRBJ1-6
size: few
D: NA
V: TRBV6-5
DNA: TGTGCCGCGGGGAGCAGCAGCTCCTATAATTCACCCCTCCACTTT
CDR3: CAAGSSSSYNSPLHF

J: TRBJ1-1
size: NA
D: NA
V: TRBV10-3
DNA: TGTGCCAGCAGGTTTAGGGGCCTAACGAACACTGAAGCTTTCTTT
CDR3: CASRFRGLTNTEAFF

J: TRBJ2-3
size: NA
D: TRBD2
V: TRBV4-3
DNA: TGCGCCAGCAGCCAGGTTTTAGCGGGGGGGAGGTCAGATACGCAGTATTTT
CDR3: CASSQVLAGGRSDTQYF

J: TRBJ2-3
size: NA
D: TRBD2
V: TRBV7-3
DNA: TGTGCCAGCAGTTGGGATTTAGCGGGGGGGCATCGAGATACGCAGTATTTT
CDR3: CASSWDLAGGHRDTQYF

J: TRBJ1-5
size: once
D: NA
V: TRBV6-6
DNA: TGTGCCAGCAGTTACGGACAGCCGCTCAATCAGCCCCAGCATTTT
CDR3: CASSYGQPLNQPQHF

J: TRBJ2-5
size: NA
D: NA
V: TRBV6-5
DNA: TGTGCCAGCAGCCGATATAGACAGTACCAAGAGACCCAGTACTTC
CDR3: CASSRYRQYQETQYF

J: TRBJ2-1
size: NA
D: TRBD1
V: TRBV5-4
DNA: TGTGCCAGCAGCGGGGCAGGGGGATATTACAATGAGCAGTTCTTC
CDR3: CASSGAGGYYNEQFF

J: TRBJ1-5
size: NA
D: TRBD1
V: TRBV29-1
DNA: TGCAGCGTTGGGGAGACAGGGGGCGGGCAGCCCCAGCATTTT
CDR3: CSVGETGGGQPQHF

J: TRBJ1-2
size: NA
D: NA
V: TRBV19
DNA: TGTGCCAGTAGTATCCCGGCAGGGGCGAACTTCTATGGCTACACCTTC
CDR3: CASSIPAGANFYGYTF

J: TRBJ2-5
size: NA
D: NA
V: TRBV6-1
DNA: TGTGCCAGCAGTGACTGGCTCTCGGAGACCCAGTACTTC
CDR3: CASSDWLSETQYF

J: TRBJ1-1
size: NA
D: NA
V: TRBV2
DNA: TGTGCCAGCAGCCCCCCAGGGTCCACTGAAGCTTTCTTT
CDR3: CASSPPGSTEAFF

J: TRBJ2-2
size: NA
D: TRBD1
V: TRBV7-2
DNA: TGTGCCAGCAGCTTGGCTCGGTCCACAGGGGGTAGTGGGGAGCTGTTTTTT
CDR3: CASSLARSTGGSGELFF

J: TRBJ1-3
size: once
D: TRBD1
V: TRBV5-6
DNA: TGTGCCAGCAGCCTGATGAAAACAGGGGATGGAAACACCATATATTTT
CDR3: CASSLMKTGDGNTIYF